Sequencing of this TCR beta chain was carried out in a study of blood T cell repertoires in COVID-19. Study information: The cDNA or gDNA used as material had been derived from T cells, B-cell-depleted T cells, or PBMCs.

Assay: immunoSEQ multiplex PCR; the TCRdb copy retains only in-frame clones and omits some. The repertoire holds under 150,000 clones, with approximately 88% as singletons. The junction had 10 bases not matched to a gene; V was cut back by 8 bases and J by 2 bases. The CDR3 runs 16 residues. Germline V gene sequence: CDR1 LGHNT, CDR2 FRNRAP. This clone was picked up a small number of times. The receptor comes from a woman aged 40-49 years with acute or convalescent COVID-19. The chain combines TRBV12-5 with TRBJ1-4; 8 nucleotides agree with TRBD1. Sequencing was performed on peripheral blood. CDR3 DNA: TGTGCTAGTTCAGGGGGCAGGGCTGGTACTAATGAAAAACTGTTTTTT. This sequence encodes CASSGGRAGTNEKLFF.